This is a list of T cell receptor beta chains from one sample in a study of T-cell reconstitution after alpha-beta-depleted transplantation in children. Each CDR3 protein is one row after TCRdb ran MiXCR on the PCR reads. Of a few hundred thousand distinct CDR3 sequences in the sample, roughly 25% were seen once. Sequencing was performed on PBMCs, mostly from graft donor cells, taken 180 days after TCRalphabeta/CD19-depleted stem cell transplant. The receptor set was obtained from a male patient younger than 18 who had a stem cell transplant for acute lymphoblastic leukemia, so the T cells may come from the graft donor. Both conserved end residues are part of each CDR3. The D gene is left open where the match is weak. Part of the rows lack a size; the others show once, few, many or a class for expanded clones.

D gene: TRBD1
J gene: TRBJ2-7
clone size: NA
V gene: TRBV20-1
CDR3 protein: CSAWTGYEQYF
CDR3 DNA: TGCAGTGCTTGGACAGGATACGAGCAGTACTTC

D gene: TRBD2
J gene: TRBJ2-1
clone size: NA
V gene: TRBV20-1
CDR3 protein: CSARGRLAASAGGNEQFF
CDR3 DNA: TGCAGTGCTAGAGGGAGACTAGCCGCTAGCGCCGGGGGCAATGAGCAGTTCTTC

D gene: NA
J gene: TRBJ1-2
clone size: NA
V gene: TRBV9
CDR3 protein: CASSVGQTSGYTF
CDR3 DNA: TGTGCCAGCAGCGTAGGCCAGACAAGTGGCTACACCTTC

D gene: TRBD2
J gene: TRBJ2-7
clone size: NA
V gene: TRBV7-9
CDR3 protein: CASSSWGGSYEQYF
CDR3 DNA: TGTGCCAGCAGCTCCTGGGGGGGGTCCTACGAGCAGTACTTC

D gene: NA
J gene: TRBJ1-2
clone size: NA
V gene: TRBV4-1
CDR3 protein: CASSQVGRAYGYTF
CDR3 DNA: TGCGCCAGCAGCCAAGTAGGAAGGGCATATGGCTACACCTTC

D gene: TRBD1
J gene: TRBJ2-3
clone size: few
V gene: TRBV5-1
CDR3 protein: CARNRDRASEPSSTDTQYF
CDR3 DNA: TGCGCCAGAAACCGGGACAGGGCCTCAGAACCCTCTAGCACAGATACGCAGTATTTT

D gene: TRBD1
J gene: TRBJ2-3
clone size: few
V gene: TRBV20-1
CDR3 protein: CSARSGQENPNTQYF
CDR3 DNA: TGCAGTGCTAGATCGGGACAGGAGAATCCGAATACGCAGTATTTT

D gene: TRBD2
J gene: TRBJ2-5
clone size: NA
V gene: TRBV5-1
CDR3 protein: CASSSDLGLAGAKTQYF
CDR3 DNA: TGCGCCAGCAGCTCCGACCTGGGACTAGCGGGGGCCAAGACCCAGTACTTC

D gene: NA
J gene: TRBJ2-1
clone size: NA
V gene: TRBV3-1
CDR3 protein: CASSQRGVGNEQFF
CDR3 DNA: TGTGCCAGCAGCCAAAGGGGGGTTGGGAATGAGCAGTTCTTC

D gene: TRBD2
J gene: TRBJ2-1
clone size: few
V gene: TRBV3-1
CDR3 protein: CASSQGGRVYNEQFF
CDR3 DNA: TGTGCCAGCAGCCAAGGCGGGAGGGTCTACAATGAGCAGTTCTTC

D gene: TRBD2
J gene: TRBJ2-3
clone size: NA
V gene: TRBV6-1
CDR3 protein: CASSRGRGADTQYF
CDR3 DNA: TGTGCCAGCAGCCGCGGGAGAGGGGCAGATACGCAGTATTTT

D gene: TRBD1
J gene: TRBJ1-1
clone size: NA
V gene: TRBV29-1
CDR3 protein: CSVRTGGGNTEAFF
CDR3 DNA: TGCAGCGTGAGGACAGGCGGGGGGAACACTGAAGCTTTCTTT